Listed below are T cell receptor beta chains from one sample, sequenced in a study of blood T cell repertoires in COVID-19. Assay: immunoSEQ multiplex PCR; the TCRdb copy retains only in-frame clones and omits some. The sample has 360,000 or so clones; about 88% are singletons. Sequenced sample: PBMCs or T cells enriched from blood (not recorded which). The source of these receptors is a woman aged 25 to 39 who had been exposed to COVID-19. CDR3s include the opening cysteine and the closing phenylalanine or tryptophan. A D gene is named only where the DNA matches it firmly. The size field is filled for only some rows; it gives once, few, many or a size class.

>TRBJ1-2|.|.|TRBV24-1
CATSQGPTIGYTF
TGTGCCACCTCGCAGGGGCCCACTATCGGATACACCTTC
>TRBJ2-1|TRBD2|.|TRBV10-3
CATNSGLAGRSEQFF
TGTGCCACCAACTCGGGACTAGCGGGAAGGAGTGAGCAGTTCTTC
>TRBJ2-7|.|.|TRBV6-6
CASSYPTDTYEQYF
TGTGCCAGCAGTTACCCTACAGATACCTACGAGCAGTACTTC
>TRBJ1-6|.|once|TRBV27
CASSYPQNSPLHF
TGTGCCAGCAGTTACCCACAGAATTCACCCCTCCACTTT
>TRBJ2-6|.|.|TRBV29-1
CSVLGSSGANVLTF
TGCAGCGTTCTAGGGAGCTCTGGGGCCAACGTCCTGACTTTC
>TRBJ2-5|TRBD2|once|TRBV10-1
CASSGIPGGSHETQYF
TGCGCCAGCAGCGGCATACCGGGAGGGAGCCATGAGACCCAGTACTTC
>TRBJ2-7|.|.|TRBV19
CASGEPSYEQYF
TGTGCCAGTGGTGAGCCTTCCTACGAGCAGTACTTC
>TRBJ1-3|TRBD1|.|TRBV28
CASRRDRGFGNTIYF
TGTGCCAGCAGACGGGACAGGGGGTTTGGAAACACCATATATTTT
>TRBJ1-5|TRBD1|.|TRBV30
CAWSGGQGNNQPQHF
TGTGCCTGGAGTGGCGGACAGGGAAACAATCAGCCCCAGCATTTT
>TRBJ1-1|.|.|TRBV19
CASSPPDRNTEAFF
TGTGCCAGTAGTCCGCCGGACAGGAACACTGAAGCTTTCTTT
>TRBJ2-1|TRBD2|.|TRBV7-3
CASSLAAGPPVYNEQFF
TGTGCCAGCAGCTTAGCAGCGGGGCCGCCAGTATACAATGAGCAGTTCTTC
>TRBJ2-7|TRBD2|once|TRBV3-1/TRBV3-2
CASSSTSGSTGQYF
TGTGCCAGCAGCTCAACTAGCGGGTCTACGGGGCAGTACTTC
>TRBJ2-7|.|.|TRBV24-1
CATSDSGLVYEQYF
TGTGCCACCAGCGATTCGGGACTTGTCTACGAGCAGTACTTC
>TRBJ2-5|.|.|TRBV20-1
CSASPIESGTQYF
TGCAGTGCTAGTCCCATTGAGTCCGGGACCCAGTACTTC
>TRBJ1-1|.|.|TRBV11-2
CASSRTQNTEAFF
TGTGCCAGCAGTCGTACACAGAACACTGAAGCTTTCTTT
>TRBJ1-1|.|.|TRBV6-6
CASKTQGEAFF
TGTGCCAGCAAAACTCAGGGTGAAGCTTTCTTT
>TRBJ1-6|TRBD1|once|TRBV18
CASSQDRSNSPLHF
TGTGCCAGCTCACAGGACAGGTCGAATTCACCCCTCCACTTT
>TRBJ1-2|.|.|TRBV5-6
CASSTYGTTRGLTGYTF
TGTGCCAGCAGCACCTACGGGACAACTAGAGGACTTACTGGCTACACCTTC
>TRBJ1-1|.|.|TRBV5-1
CASSLFRGWTEAFF
TGCGCCAGCAGCTTGTTTCGGGGATGGACTGAAGCTTTCTTT
>TRBJ1-4|.|.|TRBV27
CASRGGGYNEKLFF
TGTGCCAGCCGAGGGGGTGGGTATAATGAAAAACTGTTTTTT
>TRBJ2-7|.|.|TRBV5-1
CASSLGRKNYEQYF
TGCGCCAGCAGCTTGGGGCGGAAGAACTACGAGCAGTACTTC
>TRBJ1-1|.|few|TRBV7-9
CASLQGVVTEAFF
TGTGCCAGCTTGCAAGGGGTCGTCACTGAAGCTTTCTTT
>TRBJ1-4|.|.|TRBV5-1
CASTLGGATNEKLFF
TGCGCCAGCACCTTGGGGGGGGCAACTAATGAAAAACTGTTTTTT
>TRBJ1-6|.|.|TRBV12-3/TRBV12-4
CASSQGLDSPLHF
TGTGCCAGCAGTCAGGGATTAGATTCACCCCTCCACTTT
>TRBJ1-4|TRBD1|once|TRBV6-5
CASLPDRGRDEKLFF
TGTGCCAGCCTTCCCGACAGGGGGCGGGATGAAAAACTGTTTTTT
>TRBJ1-2|.|.|TRBV3-1/TRBV3-2
CASSQDKRPLLGGGYGYTF
TGTGCCAGCAGCCAAGATAAACGTCCCTTATTGGGAGGCGGATATGGCTACACCTTC
>TRBJ1-2|TRBD1|once|TRBV18
CASSQGQGNNYGYTF
TGTGCCAGCTCCCAGGGACAGGGAAATAACTATGGCTACACCTTC
>TRBJ2-7|.|.|TRBV5-1
CASSFGSGRFSYEQYF
TGCGCCAGCAGCTTTGGCTCAGGGAGGTTTTCCTACGAGCAGTACTTC
>TRBJ2-4|TRBD2|.|TRBV7-3
CASSKASGGDIQYF
TGTGCCAGCTCGAAAGCTAGCGGAGGGGACATTCAGTACTTC
>TRBJ2-7|.|.|TRBV7-3
CASSLNDNTYEQYF
TGTGCCAGCAGCTTAAACGACAACACCTACGAGCAGTACTTC
>TRBJ2-7|.|.|TRBV7-9
CASSLYPGLSYEQYF
TGTGCCAGCAGCTTATATCCGGGACTGAGCTACGAGCAGTACTTC
>TRBJ2-7|TRBD1|.|TRBV19
CATDTGGAQYEQYF
TGTGCCACGGATACAGGGGGCGCCCAGTACGAGCAGTACTTC
>TRBJ2-1|.|.|TRBV18
CASSPDGQGRGEQFF
TGTGCCAGCTCACCAGACGGCCAGGGGCGCGGTGAGCAGTTCTTC
>TRBJ1-2|.|.|TRBV19
CASSMDRHVSYGYTF
TGTGCCAGTAGTATGGACAGACACGTCTCATATGGCTACACCTTC
>TRBJ1-5|TRBD1|.|TRBV19
CASSTTGGGQPQHF
TGTGCCAGTAGTACGACAGGGGGCGGGCAGCCCCAGCATTTT
>TRBJ2-5|.|.|TRBV4-2
CASSLRGGLHQETQYF
TGTGCCAGCAGCCTCAGAGGGGGACTACACCAAGAGACCCAGTACTTC
>TRBJ1-4|.|few|TRBV19
CASSRGLVPTNEKLFF
TGTGCCAGTAGCCGAGGACTGGTACCAACTAATGAAAAACTGTTTTTT
>TRBJ1-2|TRBD1|once|TRBV5-1
CASSITSGTGMSSYGYTF
TGCGCCAGCAGCATCACCTCCGGGACAGGGATGTCGTCCTATGGCTACACCTTC
>TRBJ2-1|TRBD1|.|TRBV7-9
CASSFGDRGRPNEQFF
TGTGCCAGCAGCTTCGGCGACAGGGGGCGACCCAATGAGCAGTTCTTC
>TRBJ1-1|.|.|TRBV7-9
CASSLWGADAFF
TGTGCCAGCAGCTTATGGGGCGCCGACGCTTTCTTT
>TRBJ2-1|.|.|TRBV19
CASSIDVPGNEQFF
TGTGCCAGTAGTATAGATGTCCCGGGGAATGAGCAGTTCTTC
>TRBJ1-4|.|.|TRBV5-4
CASSSGGGDEKLFF
TGTGCCAGCAGCTCCGGGGGAGGGGATGAAAAACTGTTTTTT
>TRBJ1-6|.|.|TRBV6-5
CASQLYYNSPLHF
TGTGCCAGCCAACTGTACTATAATTCACCCCTCCACTTT
>TRBJ1-1|TRBD1|.|TRBV28
CASSSPTGGRNTEAFF
TGTGCCAGCAGTAGCCCGACAGGGGGCCGGAACACTGAAGCTTTCTTT
>TRBJ2-3|TRBD2|.|TRBV10-2
CASSDALLAGGPEDTQYF
TGCGCCAGCAGTGATGCCCTCCTAGCGGGAGGGCCGGAAGATACGCAGTATTTT
>TRBJ1-1|TRBD1|.|TRBV28
CASTGQGFTEAFF
TGTGCCAGCACGGGACAGGGTTTCACTGAAGCTTTCTTT
>TRBJ2-5|TRBD2|.|TRBV7-9
CASSLGRLAGGRLLETQYF
TGTGCCAGCAGCTTAGGGCGGCTAGCGGGAGGTCGTCTTCTAGAGACCCAGTACTTC
>TRBJ1-6|.|.|TRBV5-1
CASSFKQGNSPLHF
TGCGCCAGCAGCTTTAAACAGGGCAATTCACCCCTCCACTTT
>TRBJ2-1|TRBD2|.|TRBV7-2
CASSFWGTSGRSRPNEQFF
TGTGCCAGCAGCTTTTGGGGGACTAGCGGGAGATCGCGCCCCAATGAGCAGTTCTTC
>TRBJ1-2|.|once|TRBV12-3/TRBV12-4
CASSFLYGYTF
TGTGCCAGCAGTTTCTTATATGGCTACACCTTC
>TRBJ2-4|.|.|TRBV7-9
CASSLSIEGVAKNIQYF
TGTGCCAGCAGCTTATCGATTGAGGGAGTGGCCAAAAACATTCAGTACTTC